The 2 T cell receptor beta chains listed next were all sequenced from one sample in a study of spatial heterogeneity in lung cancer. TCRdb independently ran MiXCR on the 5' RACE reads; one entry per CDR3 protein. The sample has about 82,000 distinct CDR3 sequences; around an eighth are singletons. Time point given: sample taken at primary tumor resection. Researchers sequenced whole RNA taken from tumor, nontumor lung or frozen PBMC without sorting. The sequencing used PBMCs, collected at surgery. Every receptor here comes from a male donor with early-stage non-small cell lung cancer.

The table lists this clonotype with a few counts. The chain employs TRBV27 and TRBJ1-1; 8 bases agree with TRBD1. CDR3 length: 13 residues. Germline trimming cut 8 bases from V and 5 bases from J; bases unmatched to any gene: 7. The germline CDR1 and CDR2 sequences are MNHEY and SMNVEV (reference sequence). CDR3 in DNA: TGTGCCAGCGAAGGACAGGGTGCAACTGAAGCTTTCTTT. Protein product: CASEGQGATEAFF.

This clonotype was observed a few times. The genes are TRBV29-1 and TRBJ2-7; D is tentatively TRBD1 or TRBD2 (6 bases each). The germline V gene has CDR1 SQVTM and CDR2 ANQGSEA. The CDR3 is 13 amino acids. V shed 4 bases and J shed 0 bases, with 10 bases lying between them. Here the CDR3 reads CSVVGGSSYEQYF. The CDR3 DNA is TGCAGCGTTGTAGGGGGGAGCTCCTACGAGCAGTACTTC.